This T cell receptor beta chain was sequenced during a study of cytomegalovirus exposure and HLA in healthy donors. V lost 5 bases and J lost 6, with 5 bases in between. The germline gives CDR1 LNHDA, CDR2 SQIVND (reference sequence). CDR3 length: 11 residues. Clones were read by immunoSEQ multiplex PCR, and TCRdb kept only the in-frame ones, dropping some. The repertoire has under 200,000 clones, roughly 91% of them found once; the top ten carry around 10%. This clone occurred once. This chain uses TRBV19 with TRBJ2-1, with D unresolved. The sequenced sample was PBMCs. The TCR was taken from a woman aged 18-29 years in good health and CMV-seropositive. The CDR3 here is CASSPLNEQFF. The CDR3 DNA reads TGTGCCAGTAGTCCCCTCAATGAGCAGTTCTTC.